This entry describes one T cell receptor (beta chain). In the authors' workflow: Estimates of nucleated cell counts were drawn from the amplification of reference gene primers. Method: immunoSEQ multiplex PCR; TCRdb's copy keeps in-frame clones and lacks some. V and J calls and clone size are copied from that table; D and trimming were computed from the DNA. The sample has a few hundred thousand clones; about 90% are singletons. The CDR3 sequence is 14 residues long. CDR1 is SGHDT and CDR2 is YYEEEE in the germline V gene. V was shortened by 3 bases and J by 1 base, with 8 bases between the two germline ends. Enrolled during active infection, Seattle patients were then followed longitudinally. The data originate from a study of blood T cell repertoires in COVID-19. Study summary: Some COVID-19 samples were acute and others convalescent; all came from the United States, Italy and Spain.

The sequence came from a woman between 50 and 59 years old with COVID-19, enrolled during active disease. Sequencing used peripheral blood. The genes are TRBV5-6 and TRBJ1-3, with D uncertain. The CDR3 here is CASSSSSSGNTIYF. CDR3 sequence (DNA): TGTGCCAGCAGCTCCTCTTCTTCTGGAAACACCATATATTTT.